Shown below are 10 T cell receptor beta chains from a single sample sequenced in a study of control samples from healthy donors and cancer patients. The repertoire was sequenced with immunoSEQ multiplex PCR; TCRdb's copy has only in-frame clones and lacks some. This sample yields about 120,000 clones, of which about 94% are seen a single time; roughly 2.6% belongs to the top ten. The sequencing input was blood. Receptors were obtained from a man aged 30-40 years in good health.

The CDR3: CASSRQTARGGDTQYF. In DNA form, the CDR3 reads TGTGCCAGCAGCCGACAGACAGCCCGAGGGGGAGATACGCAGTATTTT. The chain combines TRBV5-5 with TRBJ2-3; TRBD1 might be the D (6 bases). V lost 4 bases and J lost 5, with 20 bases in between. This CDR3 has 16 residues. Germline V gene lookup returns CDR1 SGHKS and CDR2 YYEKEE (reference sequence).

CDR3 sequence reads: CASSLASTGTDTQYF. CDR3 nucleotides: TGTGCCAGCAGCTTGGCCTCCACTGGCACAGATACGCAGTATTTT. The chain combines TRBV5-4 with TRBJ2-3, with unresolved D. CDR3 length equals 15 residues. Germline V lookup: CDR1 SGHNT, CDR2 YYREEE (reference sequence). Trimming cost V 0 bases and J 1 base, with 9 bases left between them.

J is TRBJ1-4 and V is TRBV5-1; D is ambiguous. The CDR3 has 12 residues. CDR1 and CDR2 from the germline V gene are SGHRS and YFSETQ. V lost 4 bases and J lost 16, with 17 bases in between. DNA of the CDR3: TGCGCCAGCAGCCCGGACGGCTTCGATAGGTTTTTT. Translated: CASSPDGFDRFF.

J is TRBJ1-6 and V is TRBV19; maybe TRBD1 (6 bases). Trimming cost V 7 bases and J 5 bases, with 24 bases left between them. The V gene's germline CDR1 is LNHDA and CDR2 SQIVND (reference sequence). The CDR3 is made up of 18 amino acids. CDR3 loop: CASNKGPQGSFDNSPLHF. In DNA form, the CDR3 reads TGTGCCAGTAATAAGGGGCCCCAGGGGAGTTTCGATAATTCACCCCTCCACTTT. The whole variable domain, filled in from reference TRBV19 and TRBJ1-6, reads DGGITQSPKYLFRKEGQNVTLSCEQNLNHDAMYWYRQDPGQGLRLIYYSQIVNDFQKGDIAEGYSVSREKKESFPLTVTSAQKNPTAFYLCASNKGPQGSFDNSPLHFGNGTRLTVT.

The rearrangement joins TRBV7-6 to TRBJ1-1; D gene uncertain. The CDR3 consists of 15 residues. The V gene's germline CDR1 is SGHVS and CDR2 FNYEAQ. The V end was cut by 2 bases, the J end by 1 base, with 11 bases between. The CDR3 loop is CASSLPSGQNTEAFF. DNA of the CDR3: TGTGCCAGCAGCTTACCCTCTGGGCAGAACACTGAAGCTTTCTTT.

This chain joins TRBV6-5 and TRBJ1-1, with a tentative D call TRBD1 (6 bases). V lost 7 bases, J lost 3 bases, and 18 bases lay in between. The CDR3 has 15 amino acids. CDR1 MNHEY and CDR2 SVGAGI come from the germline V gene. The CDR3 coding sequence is TGTGCCAGCACCCCCGAGGGGGGACGCGACACTGAAGCTTTCTTT. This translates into CASTPEGGRDTEAFF.

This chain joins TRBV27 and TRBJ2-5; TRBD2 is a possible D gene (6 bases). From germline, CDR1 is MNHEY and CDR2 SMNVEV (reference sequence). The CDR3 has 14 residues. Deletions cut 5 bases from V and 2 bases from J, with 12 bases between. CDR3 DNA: TGTGCCAGCAGTCCCCGGGACTTACAAGAGACCCAGTACTTC. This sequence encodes CASSPRDLQETQYF.

The CDR3 DNA reads TGTGCCAGCAGCCAAGGGCCCCCTGGGGCCTACGAGCAGTACTTC. Its protein is CASSQGPPGAYEQYF. This chain links TRBV3-1 (or the pseudogene TRBV3-2) with TRBJ2-7; no firm D call. This CDR3 has 15 amino acids. CDR1 is LGHDT and CDR2 is YNNKEL in the germline V gene (reference sequence). Between the trimmed V and J ends, which lost 1 base and 2 bases, there was a span of 12 bases.

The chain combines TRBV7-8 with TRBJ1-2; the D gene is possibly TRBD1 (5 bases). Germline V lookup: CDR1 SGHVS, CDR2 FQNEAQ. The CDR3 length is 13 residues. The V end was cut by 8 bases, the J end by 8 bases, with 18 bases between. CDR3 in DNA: TGTGCCAGCGGGCTTTACCCCGGGGACGGCTACACCTTC. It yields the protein CASGLYPGDGYTF.

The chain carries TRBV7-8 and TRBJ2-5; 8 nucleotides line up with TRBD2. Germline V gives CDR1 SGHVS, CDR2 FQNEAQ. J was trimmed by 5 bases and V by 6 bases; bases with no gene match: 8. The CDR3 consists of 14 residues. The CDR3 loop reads CASSPGGARETQYF. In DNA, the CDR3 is TGTGCCAGCAGTCCCGGGGGGGCGCGGGAGACCCAGTACTTC. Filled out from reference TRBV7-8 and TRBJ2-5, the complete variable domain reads GAGVSQSPRYKVAKRGQDVALRCDPISGHVSLFWYQQALGQGPEFLTYFQNEAQLDKSGLPSDRFFAERPEGSVSTLKIQRTQQEDSAVYLCASSPGGARETQYFGPGTRLLVL.